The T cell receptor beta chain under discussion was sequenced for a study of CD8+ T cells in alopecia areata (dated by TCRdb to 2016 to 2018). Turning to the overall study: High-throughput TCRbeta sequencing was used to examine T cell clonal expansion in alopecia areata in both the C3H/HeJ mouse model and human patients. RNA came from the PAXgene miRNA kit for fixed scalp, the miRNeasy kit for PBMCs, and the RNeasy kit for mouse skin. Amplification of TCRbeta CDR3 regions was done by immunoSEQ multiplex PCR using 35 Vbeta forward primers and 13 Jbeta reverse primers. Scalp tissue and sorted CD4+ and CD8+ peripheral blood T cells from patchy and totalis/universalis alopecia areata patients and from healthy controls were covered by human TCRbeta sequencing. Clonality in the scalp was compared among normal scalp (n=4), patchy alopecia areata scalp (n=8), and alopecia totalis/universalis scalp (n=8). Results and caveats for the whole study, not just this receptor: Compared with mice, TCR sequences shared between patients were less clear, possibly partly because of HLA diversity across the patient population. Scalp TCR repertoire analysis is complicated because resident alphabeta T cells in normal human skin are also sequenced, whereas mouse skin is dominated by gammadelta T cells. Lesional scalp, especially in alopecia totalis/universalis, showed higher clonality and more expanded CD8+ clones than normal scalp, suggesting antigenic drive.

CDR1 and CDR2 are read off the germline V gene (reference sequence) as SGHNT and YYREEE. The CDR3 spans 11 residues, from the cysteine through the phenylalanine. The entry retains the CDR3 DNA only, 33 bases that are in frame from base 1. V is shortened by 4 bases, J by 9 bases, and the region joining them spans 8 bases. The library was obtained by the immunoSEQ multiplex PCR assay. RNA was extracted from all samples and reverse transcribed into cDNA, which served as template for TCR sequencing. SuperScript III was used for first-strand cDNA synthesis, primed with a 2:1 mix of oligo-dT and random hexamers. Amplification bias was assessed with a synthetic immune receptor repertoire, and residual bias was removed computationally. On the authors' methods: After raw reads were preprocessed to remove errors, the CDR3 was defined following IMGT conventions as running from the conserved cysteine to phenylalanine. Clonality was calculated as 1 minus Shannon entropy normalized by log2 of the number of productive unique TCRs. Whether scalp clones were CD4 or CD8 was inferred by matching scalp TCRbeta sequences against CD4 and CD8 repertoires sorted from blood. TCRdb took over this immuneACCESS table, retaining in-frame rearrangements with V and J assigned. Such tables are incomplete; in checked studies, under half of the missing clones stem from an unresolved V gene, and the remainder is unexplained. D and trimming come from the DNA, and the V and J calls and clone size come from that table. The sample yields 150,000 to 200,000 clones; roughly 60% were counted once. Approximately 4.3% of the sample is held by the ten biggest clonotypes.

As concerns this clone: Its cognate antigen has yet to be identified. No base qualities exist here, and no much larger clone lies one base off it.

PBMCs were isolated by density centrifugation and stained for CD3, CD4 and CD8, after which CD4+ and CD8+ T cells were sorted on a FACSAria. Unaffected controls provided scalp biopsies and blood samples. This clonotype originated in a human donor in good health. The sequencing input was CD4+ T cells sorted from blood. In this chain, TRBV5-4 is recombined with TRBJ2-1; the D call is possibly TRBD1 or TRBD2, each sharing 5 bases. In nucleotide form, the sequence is TGTGCCAGCAGCCGGGACGTTGAGCAGTTCTTC. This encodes CASSRDVEQFF.